Listed here are 8 T cell receptor beta chains from one sample, sequenced in a study of early stage breast cancer tumors. Clones were read by immunoSEQ multiplex PCR, and TCRdb kept only the in-frame ones, dropping some. The sample has under 75,000 clones; about 74% are singletons. The specimen was blood. The source of these receptors is a person between 30 and 45 years old with breast cancer.

With respect to this clone: One end of the junction varies from germline; a read error may be responsible. This chain uses TRBV5-4 with TRBJ2-7; 8 bases fit TRBD2. Germline CDR1 is SGHNT and CDR2 is YYREEE (reference sequence). The CDR3 spans 15 residues. The CDR3 loop is CASSQVPGLGYEQYF. The CDR3 DNA sequence: TGCGCCAGCAGCCAAGTTCCGGGACTAGGCTACGAGCAGTACTTC.

The V and J genes are TRBV28 and TRBJ1-2, with a weak D call TRBD1 (5 bases). Germline CDR1 is MDHEN and CDR2 is SYDVKM. V gave up 7 bases and J gave up 2 bases, with 5 bases separating them. The CDR3 covers 11 residues. CDR3 in DNA: TGTGCCAGCACAGGGAACTATGGCTACACCTTC. It specifies CASTGNYGYTF.

This chain uses TRBV10-3 with TRBJ1-2; TRBD1 might be the D (5 bases). Germline V gives CDR1 ENHRY, CDR2 SYGVKD. V gave up 3 bases and J gave up 5 bases, with 19 bases separating them. The CDR3 sequence is 16 residues long. CDR3 protein: CAISDWEGADAYGYTF. The CDR3 DNA sequence: TGTGCCATCAGTGATTGGGAAGGGGCCGACGCTTATGGCTACACCTTC.

The chain's CDR3 is CASSNPRGYTF. The CDR3 region has the DNA TGTGCCAGCTCAAACCCACGTGGCTACACCTTC. This chain links TRBV18 with TRBJ1-2; D not certain. This CDR3 is 11 amino acids long. Germline V CDR1 and CDR2: KGHSH, LQKENI. Deletions cut 5 bases from V and 7 bases from J, with 8 bases between.

In this sample, this clone turned up a few times. This chain uses TRBV12-5 with TRBJ1-4, with 7 bases that match TRBD1. CDR3 size: 11 residues. The V segment lost 6 bases and the J segment 8 bases; nucleotides outside the gene matches: 0. Germline V gene sequence: CDR1 LGHNT, CDR2 FRNRAP. The CDR3 nucleotides read TGTGCTAGTGGCAGGGGGGAAAAACTGTTTTTT. Its protein product is CASGRGEKLFF.

The chain joins TRBV16 to TRBJ1-2; unclear D gene. Trimming left V 4 bases short and J 5 bases short, with 14 bases between. Germline V gene sequence: CDR1 KGHSY, CDR2 FQNENV. The CDR3 spans 14 residues. The CDR3 nucleotides are TGTGCCAGCAGCCCCCAGGCGGCATATTATGGCTACACCTTC. This translates into CASSPQAAYYGYTF.

The chain uses TRBV7-9 and TRBJ1-1, with D possibly being TRBD1 (6 bases). This CDR3 comprises 14 residues. The germline V gene has CDR1 SEHNR and CDR2 FQNEAQ (reference sequence). V was clipped by 4 bases and J by 1 base, with 10 bases between them. The CDR3 protein is CASSYRAPNTEAFF. The CDR3 DNA reads TGTGCCAGCAGCTACAGGGCCCCGAACACTGAAGCTTTCTTT.

The CDR3 is CASSLTGGDRLFFANVLTF. CDR3 DNA sequence: TGTGCCAGCAGCTTAACGGGGGGGGACCGACTATTTTTTGCCAACGTCCTGACTTTC. The chain recombines TRBV7-9 with TRBJ2-6; 8 bases map to TRBD2. The CDR3 runs 19 residues. The germline CDR1 and CDR2 sequences are SEHNR and FQNEAQ (reference sequence). V lost 2 bases to trimming and J lost 7 bases; unmatched junction nucleotides: 16. The full variable domain, its missing parts supplied by reference TRBV7-9 and TRBJ2-6, is DTGVSQNPRHKITKRGQNVTFRCDPISEHNRLYWYRQTLGQGPEFLTYFQNEAQLEKSRLLSDRFSAERPKGSFSTLEIQRTEQGDSAMYLCASSLTGGDRLFFANVLTFGAGSRLTVL.